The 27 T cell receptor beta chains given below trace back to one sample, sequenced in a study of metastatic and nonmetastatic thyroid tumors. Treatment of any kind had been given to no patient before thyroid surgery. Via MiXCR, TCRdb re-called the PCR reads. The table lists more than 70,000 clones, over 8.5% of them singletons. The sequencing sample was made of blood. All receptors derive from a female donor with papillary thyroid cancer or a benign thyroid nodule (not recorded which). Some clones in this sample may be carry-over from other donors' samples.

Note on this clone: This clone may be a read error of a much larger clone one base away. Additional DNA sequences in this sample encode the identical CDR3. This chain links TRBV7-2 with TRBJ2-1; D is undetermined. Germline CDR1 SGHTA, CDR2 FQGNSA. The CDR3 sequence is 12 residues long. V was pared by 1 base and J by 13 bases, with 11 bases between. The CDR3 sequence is CASSLGGGDQFF. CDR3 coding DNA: TGTGCCAGCAGCTTAGGGGGTGGCGATCAGTTCTTC. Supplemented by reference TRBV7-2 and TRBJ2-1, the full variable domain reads GAGVSQSPSNKVTEKGKDVELRCDPISGHTALYWYRQSLGQGLEFLIYFQGNSAPDKSGLPSDRFSAERTGGSVSTLTIQRTQQEDSAVYLCASSLGGGDQFFGPGTRLTVL.

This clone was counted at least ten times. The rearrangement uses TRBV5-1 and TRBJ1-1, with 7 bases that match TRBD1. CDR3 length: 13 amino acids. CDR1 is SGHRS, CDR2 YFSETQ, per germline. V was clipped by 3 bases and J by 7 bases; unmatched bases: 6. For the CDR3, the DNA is TGCGCCAGCAGCTGGACCGACAGGGTTGAAGCTTTCTTT. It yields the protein CASSWTDRVEAFF.

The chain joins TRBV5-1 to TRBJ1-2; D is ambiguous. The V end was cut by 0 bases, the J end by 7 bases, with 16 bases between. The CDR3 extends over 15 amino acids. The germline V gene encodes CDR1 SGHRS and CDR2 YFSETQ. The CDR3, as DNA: TGCGCCAGCAGCTTGGGTGGAGCGTCAACTTCTGGCTACACCTTC. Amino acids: CASSLGGASTSGYTF.

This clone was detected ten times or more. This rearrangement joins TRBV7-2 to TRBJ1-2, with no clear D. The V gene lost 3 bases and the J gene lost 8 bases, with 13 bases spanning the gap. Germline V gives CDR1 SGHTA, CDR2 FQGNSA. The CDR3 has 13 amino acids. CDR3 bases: TGTGCCAGCAGCTTGGGTCCAGATAGCGGCTACACCTTC. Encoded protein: CASSLGPDSGYTF.

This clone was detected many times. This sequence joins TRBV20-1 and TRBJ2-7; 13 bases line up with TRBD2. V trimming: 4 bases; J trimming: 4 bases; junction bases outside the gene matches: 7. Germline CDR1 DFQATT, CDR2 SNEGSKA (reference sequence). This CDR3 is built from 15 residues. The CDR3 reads CSATGTSGDLYEQYF. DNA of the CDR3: TGCAGTGCTACAGGGACTAGCGGGGACTTATACGAGCAGTACTTC.

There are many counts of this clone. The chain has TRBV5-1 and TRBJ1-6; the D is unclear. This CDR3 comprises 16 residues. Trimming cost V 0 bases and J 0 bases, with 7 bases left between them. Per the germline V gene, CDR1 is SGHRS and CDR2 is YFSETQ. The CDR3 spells CASSLDPSSYNSPLHF. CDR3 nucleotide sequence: TGCGCCAGCAGCTTGGACCCCAGCTCCTATAATTCACCCCTCCACTTT.

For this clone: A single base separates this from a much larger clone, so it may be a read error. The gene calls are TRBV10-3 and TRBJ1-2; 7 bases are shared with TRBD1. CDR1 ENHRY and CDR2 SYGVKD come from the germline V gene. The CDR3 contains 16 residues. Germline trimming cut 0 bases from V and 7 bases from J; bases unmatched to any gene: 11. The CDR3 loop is CAISESEGQTLGGYTF. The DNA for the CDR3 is TGTGCCATCAGTGAGTCGGAGGGACAGACTTTGGGTGGCTACACCTTC.

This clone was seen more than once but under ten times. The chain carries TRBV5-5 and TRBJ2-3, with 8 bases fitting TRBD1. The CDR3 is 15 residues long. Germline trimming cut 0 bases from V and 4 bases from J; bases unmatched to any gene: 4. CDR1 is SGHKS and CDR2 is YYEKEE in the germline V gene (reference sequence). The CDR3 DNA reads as TGTGCCAGCAGCTTGGTTACAGGGGGATCAGATACGCAGTATTTT. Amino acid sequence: CASSLVTGGSDTQYF.

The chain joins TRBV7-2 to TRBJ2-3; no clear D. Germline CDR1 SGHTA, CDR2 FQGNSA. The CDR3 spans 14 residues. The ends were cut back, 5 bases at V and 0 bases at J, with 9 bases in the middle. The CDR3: CASSQQISTDTQYF. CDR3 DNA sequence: TGTGCCAGCAGCCAACAGATTAGCACAGATACGCAGTATTTT.

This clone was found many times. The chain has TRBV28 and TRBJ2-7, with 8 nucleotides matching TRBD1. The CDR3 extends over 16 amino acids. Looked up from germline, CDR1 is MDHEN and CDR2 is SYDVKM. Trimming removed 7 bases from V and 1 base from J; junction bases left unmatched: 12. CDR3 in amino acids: CASTERGQGRSYEQYF. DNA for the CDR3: TGTGCCAGCACCGAAAGAGGACAGGGTAGGTCCTACGAGCAGTACTTC.

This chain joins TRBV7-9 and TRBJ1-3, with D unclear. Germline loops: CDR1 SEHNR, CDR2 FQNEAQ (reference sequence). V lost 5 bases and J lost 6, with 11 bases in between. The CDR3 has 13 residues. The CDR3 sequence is CASSPAYENTIYF. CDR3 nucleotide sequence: TGTGCCAGCAGCCCCGCTTACGAAAACACCATATATTTT.

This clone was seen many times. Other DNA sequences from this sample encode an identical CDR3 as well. The CDR3 loop reads CAWRTGSPLHF. As DNA, the CDR3 is TGTGCCTGGAGGACAGGGTCACCCCTCCACTTT. The J gene is TRBJ1-6, the V gene TRBV30, with 7 nucleotides matching TRBD1. This CDR3 has 11 amino acids. Trimming cost V 3 bases and J 10 bases; bases outside gene matches: 0. Per germline, CDR1 GTSNPN and CDR2 SVGIG (reference sequence).

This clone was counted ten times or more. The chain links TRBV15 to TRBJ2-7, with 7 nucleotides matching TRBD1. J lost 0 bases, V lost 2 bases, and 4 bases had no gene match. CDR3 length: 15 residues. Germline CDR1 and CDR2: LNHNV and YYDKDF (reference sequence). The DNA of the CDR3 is TGTGCCACCAGCAGATCGACAGGGACCTCCTACGAGCAGTACTTC. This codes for CATSRSTGTSYEQYF.

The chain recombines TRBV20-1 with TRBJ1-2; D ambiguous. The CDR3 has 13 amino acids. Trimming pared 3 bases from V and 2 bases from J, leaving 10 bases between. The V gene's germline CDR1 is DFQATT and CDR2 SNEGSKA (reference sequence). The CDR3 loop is CSASQSGNYGYTF. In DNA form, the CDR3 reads TGCAGTGCTAGCCAAAGTGGGAACTATGGCTACACCTTC.

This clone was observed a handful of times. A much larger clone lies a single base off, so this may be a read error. In nucleotides, the CDR3 is TGTGCCATCAGTGAGTCGCCGGTAGAAAGGGGAGAGACCCAGTACTTC. Protein: CAISESPVERGETQYF. The chain joins TRBV10-3 to TRBJ2-5; the D gene is possibly TRBD1 (5 bases). Trimming took off 0 bases at V and 4 bases at J, with 15 bases between the two ends. The CDR3 totals 16 residues. Germline assignment: CDR1 ENHRY and CDR2 SYGVKD.

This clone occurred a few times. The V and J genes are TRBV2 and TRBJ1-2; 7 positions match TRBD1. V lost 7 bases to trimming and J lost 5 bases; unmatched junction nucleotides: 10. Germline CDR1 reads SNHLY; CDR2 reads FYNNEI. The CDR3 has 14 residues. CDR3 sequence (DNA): TGTGCCAGCACCGAGGGGGCCTCATGGTATGGCTACACCTTC. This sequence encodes CASTEGASWYGYTF. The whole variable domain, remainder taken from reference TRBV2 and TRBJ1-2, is EPEVTQTPSHQVTQMGQEVILRCVPISNHLYFYWYRQILGQKVEFLVSFYNNEISEKSEIFDDQFSVERPDGSNFTLKIRSTKLEDSAMYFCASTEGASWYGYTFGSGTRLTVV.

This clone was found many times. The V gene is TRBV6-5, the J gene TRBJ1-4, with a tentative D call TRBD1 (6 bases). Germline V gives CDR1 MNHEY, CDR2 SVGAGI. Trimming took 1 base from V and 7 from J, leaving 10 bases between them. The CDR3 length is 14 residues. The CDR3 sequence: CASSYFGGTEKLFF. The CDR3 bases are TGTGCCAGCAGTTACTTTGGGGGCACTGAAAAACTGTTTTTT.

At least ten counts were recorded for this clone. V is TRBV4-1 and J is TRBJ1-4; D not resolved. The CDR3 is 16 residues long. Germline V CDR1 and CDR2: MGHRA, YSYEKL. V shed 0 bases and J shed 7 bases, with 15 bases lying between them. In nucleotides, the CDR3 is TGCGCCAGCAGCCAAGAACGCAGGCCCTGGGGTGAAAAACTGTTTTTT. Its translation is CASSQERRPWGEKLFF.

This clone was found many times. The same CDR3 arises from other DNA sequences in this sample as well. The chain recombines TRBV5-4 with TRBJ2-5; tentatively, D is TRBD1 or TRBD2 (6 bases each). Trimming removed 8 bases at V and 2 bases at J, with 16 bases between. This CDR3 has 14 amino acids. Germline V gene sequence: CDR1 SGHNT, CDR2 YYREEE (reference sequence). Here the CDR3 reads CASWKGGFQETQYF. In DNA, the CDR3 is TGTGCCAGTTGGAAGGGGGGCTTTCAAGAGACCCAGTACTTC.

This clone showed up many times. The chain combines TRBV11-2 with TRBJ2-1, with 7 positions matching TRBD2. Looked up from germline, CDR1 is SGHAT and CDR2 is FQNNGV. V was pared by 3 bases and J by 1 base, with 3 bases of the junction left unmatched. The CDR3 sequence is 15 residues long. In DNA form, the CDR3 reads TGTGCCAGCAGCTTCCTAGCGGAATCCTACAATGAGCAGTTCTTC. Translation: CASSFLAESYNEQFF.

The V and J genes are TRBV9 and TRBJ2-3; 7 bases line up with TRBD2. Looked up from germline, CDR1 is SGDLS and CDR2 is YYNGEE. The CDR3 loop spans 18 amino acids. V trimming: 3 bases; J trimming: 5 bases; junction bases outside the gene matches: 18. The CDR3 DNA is TGTGCCAGCAGCGCCCGGGGGAGGAGCGGGGACGCAGTAGATACGCAGTATTTT. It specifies CASSARGRSGDAVDTQYF.

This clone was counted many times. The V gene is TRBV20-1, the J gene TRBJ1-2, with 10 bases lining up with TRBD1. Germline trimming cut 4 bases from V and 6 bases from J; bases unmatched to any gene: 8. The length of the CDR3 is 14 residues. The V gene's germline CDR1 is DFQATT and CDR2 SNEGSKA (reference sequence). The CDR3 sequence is CSAKSPGQGNGYTF. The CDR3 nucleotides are TGCAGTGCTAAATCCCCGGGACAGGGGAATGGCTACACCTTC.

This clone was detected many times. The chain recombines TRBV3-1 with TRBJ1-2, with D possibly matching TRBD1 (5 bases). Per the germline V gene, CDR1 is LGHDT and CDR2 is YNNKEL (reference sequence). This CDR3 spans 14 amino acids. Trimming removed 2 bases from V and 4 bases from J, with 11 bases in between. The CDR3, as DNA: TGTGCCAGCAGCCAAAACGGGGCACTCTATGGCTACACCTTC. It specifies CASSQNGALYGYTF.

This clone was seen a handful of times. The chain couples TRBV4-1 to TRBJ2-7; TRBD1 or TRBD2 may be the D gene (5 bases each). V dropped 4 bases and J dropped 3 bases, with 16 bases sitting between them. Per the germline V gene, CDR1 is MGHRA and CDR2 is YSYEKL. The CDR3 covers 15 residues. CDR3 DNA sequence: TGCGCCAGCAGCCCCGCGAGGGGTAAAGGCTACGAGCAGTACTTC. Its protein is CASSPARGKGYEQYF.

DNA for the CDR3: TGTGCCAGCTCAGCGGACAGCCTCTCTGGAAACACCATATATTTT. Translated: CASSADSLSGNTIYF. V gene TRBV18 combines with J gene TRBJ1-3; D possibly corresponds to TRBD1 (6 bases). The CDR3 length is 15 residues. Trimming left V 5 bases short and J 0 bases short, with 11 bases between. Germline V lookup: CDR1 KGHSH, CDR2 LQKENI. Using reference TRBV18 and TRBJ1-3 for the parts outside the CDR3, the full variable domain is NAGVMQNPRHLVRRRGQEARLRCSPMKGHSHVYWYRQLPEEGLKFMVYLQKENIIDESGMPKERFSAEFPKEGPSILRIQQVVRGDSAAYFCASSADSLSGNTIYFGEGSWLTVV.

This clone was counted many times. The chain's CDR3 is CASSSIGRTGNTGELFF. In nucleotides, the CDR3 is TGTGCCAGCAGCTCCATAGGCCGGACCGGAAACACCGGGGAGCTGTTTTTT. The rearrangement joins TRBV13 to TRBJ2-2; no firm D call. With 4 bases removed from V and 2 bases from J, the gap between germline ends came to 17 bases. There are 17 residues in the CDR3. The germline CDR1 and CDR2 sequences are PRHDT and FYEKMQ (reference sequence).

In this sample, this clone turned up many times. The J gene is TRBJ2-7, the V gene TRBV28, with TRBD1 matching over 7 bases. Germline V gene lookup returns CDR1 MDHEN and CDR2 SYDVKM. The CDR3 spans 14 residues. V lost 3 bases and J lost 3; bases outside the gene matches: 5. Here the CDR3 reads CASSFSDRFYEQYF. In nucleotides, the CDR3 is TGTGCCAGCAGTTTCTCGGACAGGTTCTACGAGCAGTACTTC.